Detailed here is one TCR beta chain. Its antigen is unknown. Qualities for individual bases were not recorded, and no much larger clone is one base off. In Seattle, one collaborating source enrolled patients while the infection was active and tracked those patients longitudinally over the course of disease. Each collaborating institution followed its own protocols to collect whole blood in K2EDTA tubes. For TCRbeta analysis, collaborator samples were shipped as frozen whole blood, as isolated PBMCs, or as DNA extracted from either sample type. This entry comes from a study of blood T cell repertoires in COVID-19 (dated by TCRdb to 2020 to 2021). In the study overall: The collaborator samples originated in the United States, Italy and Spain and spanned the acute and convalescent phases of COVID-19. The material from the prospective study consisted of cDNA or gDNA derived from T cells, B-cell-depleted T cells, or PBMCs. HLA class I and class II types, where available, came from metadata supplied by the sample provider rather than from assay-based typing. A de-identified subject ID, COVID-19 status, age in years and sex were almost always included in the sample metadata. Samples were obtained from the ongoing ImmuneRACE study (first 160 participants) and from over a thousand subjects provided by 6 global collaborators. Subjects who had been exposed to COVID-19, were actively infected with it, or had recovered from it provided the deeply sampled blood TCRbeta repertoires that made up the dataset. The repertoires were made available in a free public database intended to serve as a resource for research on the immune response to SARS-CoV-2.

CDR1 and CDR2 are drawn from the germline V gene: LGHNA, YSLEER. V sheds 1 base and J sheds 4 bases, leaving 10 bases between their ends. The CDR3 sequence holds 14 residues, the cysteine and phenylalanine included. Solely the CDR3 DNA is kept, with 42 bases framed from the first base. The full study reports these points: How much clinical and demographic metadata was included differed by source and by participant, and the metadata was provided uncurated.

TCRbeta CDR3 regions were amplified from genomic DNA using the immunoSEQ Assay, a bias-controlled multiplex PCR. Processing in the source paper ran as follows. Within the assay, amplification of reference gene primers was used to estimate how many nucleated cells each sample contained. To quantify the absolute abundance of each unique TCRbeta CDR3 rearrangement, sequence reads were collapsed and filtered. For each sample, productive Simpson clonality was calculated by taking the square root of Simpson's diversity index across productive rearrangements. Here the immuneACCESS table is served through TCRdb, limited to in-frame sequences with V and J called. Missing clones are a known gap in these copies; in checked studies unresolved V genes cover under half, and the rest lacks a known reason. V and J calls and clone size are those listed in that table; D and trimming were worked out from the DNA. The sample table holds 250,000 to 300,000 clones, of which over 75% were seen once. The ten biggest clones cover roughly a tenth of the sample.

The clonotype was recovered from a woman between 65 and 79 years old with COVID-19, enrolled during active disease. The chain is made from TRBV4-3 and TRBJ1-2; TRBD1 is a weak D gene call, 6 bases matching. Source material: peripheral blood. The sequenced DNA: TGCGCCAGCAGCCAAGGAGGGGGGGCCTATGGCTACACCTTC. Translated, this is CASSQGGGAYGYTF.